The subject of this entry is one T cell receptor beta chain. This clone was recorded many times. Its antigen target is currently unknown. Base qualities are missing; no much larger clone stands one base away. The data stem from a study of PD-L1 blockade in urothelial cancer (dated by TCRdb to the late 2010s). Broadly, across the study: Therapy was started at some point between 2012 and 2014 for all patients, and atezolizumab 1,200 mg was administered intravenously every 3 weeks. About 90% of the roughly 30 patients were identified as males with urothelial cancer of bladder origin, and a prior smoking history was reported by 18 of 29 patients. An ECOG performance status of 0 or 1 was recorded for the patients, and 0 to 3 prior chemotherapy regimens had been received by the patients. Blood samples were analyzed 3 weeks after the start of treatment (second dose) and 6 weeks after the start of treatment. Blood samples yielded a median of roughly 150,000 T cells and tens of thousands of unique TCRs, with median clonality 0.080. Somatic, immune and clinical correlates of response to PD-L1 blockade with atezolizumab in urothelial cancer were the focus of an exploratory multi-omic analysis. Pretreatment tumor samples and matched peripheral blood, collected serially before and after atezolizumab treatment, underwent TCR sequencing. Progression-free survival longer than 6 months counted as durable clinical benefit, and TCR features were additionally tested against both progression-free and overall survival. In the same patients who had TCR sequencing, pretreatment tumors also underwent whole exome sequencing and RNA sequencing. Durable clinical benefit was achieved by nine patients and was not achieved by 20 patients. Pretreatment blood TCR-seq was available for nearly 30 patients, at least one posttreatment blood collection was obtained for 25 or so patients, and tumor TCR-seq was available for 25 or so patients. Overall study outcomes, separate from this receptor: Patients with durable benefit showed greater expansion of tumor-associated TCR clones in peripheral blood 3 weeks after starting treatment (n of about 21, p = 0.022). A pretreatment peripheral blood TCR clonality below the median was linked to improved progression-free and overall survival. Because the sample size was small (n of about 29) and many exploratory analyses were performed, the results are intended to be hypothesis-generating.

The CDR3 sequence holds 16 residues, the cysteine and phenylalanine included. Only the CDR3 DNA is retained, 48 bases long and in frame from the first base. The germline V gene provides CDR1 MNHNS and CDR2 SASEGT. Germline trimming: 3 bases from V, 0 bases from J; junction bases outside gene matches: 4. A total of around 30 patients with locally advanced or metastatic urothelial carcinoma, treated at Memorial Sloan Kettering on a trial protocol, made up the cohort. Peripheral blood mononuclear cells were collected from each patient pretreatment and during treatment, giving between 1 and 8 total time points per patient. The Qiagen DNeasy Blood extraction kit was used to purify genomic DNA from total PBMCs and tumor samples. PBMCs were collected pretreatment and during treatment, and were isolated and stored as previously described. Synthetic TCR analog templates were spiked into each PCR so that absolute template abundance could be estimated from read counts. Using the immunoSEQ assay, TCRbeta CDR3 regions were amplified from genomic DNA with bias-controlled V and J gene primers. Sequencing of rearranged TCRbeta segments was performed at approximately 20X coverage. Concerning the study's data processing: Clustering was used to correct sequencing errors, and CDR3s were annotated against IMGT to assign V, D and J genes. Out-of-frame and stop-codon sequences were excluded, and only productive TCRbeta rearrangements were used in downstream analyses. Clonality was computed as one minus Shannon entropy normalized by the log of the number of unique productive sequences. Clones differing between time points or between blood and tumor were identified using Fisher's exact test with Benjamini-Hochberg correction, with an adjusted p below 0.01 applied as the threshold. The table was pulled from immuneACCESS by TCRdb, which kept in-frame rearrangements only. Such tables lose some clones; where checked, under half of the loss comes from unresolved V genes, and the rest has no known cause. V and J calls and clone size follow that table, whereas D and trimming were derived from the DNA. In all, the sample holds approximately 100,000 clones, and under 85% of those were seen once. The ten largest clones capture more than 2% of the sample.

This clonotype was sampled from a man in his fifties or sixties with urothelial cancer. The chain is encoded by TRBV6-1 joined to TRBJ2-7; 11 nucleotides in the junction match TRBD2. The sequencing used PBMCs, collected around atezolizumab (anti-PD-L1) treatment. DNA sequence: TGTGCCAGCAGTGACTTTGGGACTAGCGGCTCCTACGAGCAGTACTTC. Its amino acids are CASSDFGTSGSYEQYF.